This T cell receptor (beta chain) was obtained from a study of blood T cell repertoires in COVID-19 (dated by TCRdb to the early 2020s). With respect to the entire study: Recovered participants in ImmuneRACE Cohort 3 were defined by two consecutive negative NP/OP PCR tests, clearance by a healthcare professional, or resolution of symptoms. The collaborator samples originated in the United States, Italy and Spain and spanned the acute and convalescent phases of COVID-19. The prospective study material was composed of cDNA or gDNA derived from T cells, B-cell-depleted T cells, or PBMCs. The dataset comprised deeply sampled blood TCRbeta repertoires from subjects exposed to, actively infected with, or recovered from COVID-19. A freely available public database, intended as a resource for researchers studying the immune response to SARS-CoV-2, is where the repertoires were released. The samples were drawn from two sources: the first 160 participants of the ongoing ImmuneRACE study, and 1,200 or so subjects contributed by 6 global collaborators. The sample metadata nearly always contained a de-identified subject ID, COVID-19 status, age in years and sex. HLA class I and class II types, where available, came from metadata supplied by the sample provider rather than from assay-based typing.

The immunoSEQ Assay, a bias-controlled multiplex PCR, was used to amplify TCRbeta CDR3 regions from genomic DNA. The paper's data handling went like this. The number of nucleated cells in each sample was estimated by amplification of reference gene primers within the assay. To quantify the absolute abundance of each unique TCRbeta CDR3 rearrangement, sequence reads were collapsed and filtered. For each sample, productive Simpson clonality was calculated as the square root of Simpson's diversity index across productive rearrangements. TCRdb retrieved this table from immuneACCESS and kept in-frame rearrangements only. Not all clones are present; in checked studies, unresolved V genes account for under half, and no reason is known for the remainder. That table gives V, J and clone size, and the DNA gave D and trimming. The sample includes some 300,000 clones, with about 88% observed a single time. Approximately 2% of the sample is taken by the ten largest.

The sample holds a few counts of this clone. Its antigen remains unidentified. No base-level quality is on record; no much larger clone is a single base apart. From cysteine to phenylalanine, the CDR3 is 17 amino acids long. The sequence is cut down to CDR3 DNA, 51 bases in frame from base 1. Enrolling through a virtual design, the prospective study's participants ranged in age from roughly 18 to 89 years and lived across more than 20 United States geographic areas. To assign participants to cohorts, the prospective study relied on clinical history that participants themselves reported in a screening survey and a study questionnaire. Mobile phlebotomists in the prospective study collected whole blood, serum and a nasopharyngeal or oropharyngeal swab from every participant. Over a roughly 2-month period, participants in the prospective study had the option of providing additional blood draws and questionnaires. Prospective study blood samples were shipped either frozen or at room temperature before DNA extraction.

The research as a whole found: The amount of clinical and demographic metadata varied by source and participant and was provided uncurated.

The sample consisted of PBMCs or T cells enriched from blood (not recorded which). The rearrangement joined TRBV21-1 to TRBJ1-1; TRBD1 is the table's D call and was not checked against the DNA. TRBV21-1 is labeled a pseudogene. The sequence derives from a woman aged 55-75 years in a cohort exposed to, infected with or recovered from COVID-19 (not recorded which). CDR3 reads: CASSSQTGRQKNTEAFF. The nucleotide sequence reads TGTGCCAGCAGCTCTCAAACTGGCCGACAGAAGAACACTGAAGCTTTCTTT.